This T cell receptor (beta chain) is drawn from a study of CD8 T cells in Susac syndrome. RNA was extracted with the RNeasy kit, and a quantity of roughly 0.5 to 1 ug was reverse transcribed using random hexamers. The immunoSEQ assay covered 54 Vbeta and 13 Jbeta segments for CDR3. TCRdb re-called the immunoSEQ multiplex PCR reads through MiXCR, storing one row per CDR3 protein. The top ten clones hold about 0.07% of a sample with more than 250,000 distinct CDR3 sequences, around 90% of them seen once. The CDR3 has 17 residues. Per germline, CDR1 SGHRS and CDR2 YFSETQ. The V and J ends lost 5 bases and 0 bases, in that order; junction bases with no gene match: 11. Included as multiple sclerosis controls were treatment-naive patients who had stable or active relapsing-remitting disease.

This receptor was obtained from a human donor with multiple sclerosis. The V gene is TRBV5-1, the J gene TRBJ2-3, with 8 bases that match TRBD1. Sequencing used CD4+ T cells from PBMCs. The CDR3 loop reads CASSAGGGPLSTDTQYF. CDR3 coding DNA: TGCGCCAGCAGTGCAGGGGGCGGCCCCCTTAGCACAGATACGCAGTATTTT.